The 28 T cell receptor beta chains below were found in one sample sequenced in a study of CD8+CD57+ T cells in acquired aplastic anemia. The use of genomic DNA as template underpinned the TCR beta VDJ and CDR3 profiling. One entry per CDR3 protein results from TCRdb running MiXCR on the reads. The repertoire holds around 180,000 distinct CDR3 sequences, about three fifths seen once, with roughly 44% in the top ten. Sequences were obtained from sorted CD4+, CD8+, or CD8+CD57+ T cells (not recorded which) from PBMCs. These receptors were obtained from a human donor in good health.

This clonotype has a handful of counts. V is TRBV30 and J is TRBJ1-1; TRBD1 is a possible D gene (5 bases). This CDR3 comprises 13 residues. V gave up 4 bases and J gave up 2 bases, with 11 bases separating them. The V gene's germline CDR1 is GTSNPN and CDR2 SVGIG (reference sequence). This CDR3 reads CAWKLGVNTEAFF. The CDR3 region has the DNA TGTGCCTGGAAACTGGGGGTTAACACTGAAGCTTTCTTT. Looking up the rest from reference TRBV30 and TRBJ1-1 gives the full variable domain: SQTIHQWPATLVQPVGSPLSLECTVEGTSNPNLYWYRQAAGRGLQLLFYSVGIGQISSEVPQNLSASRPQDRQFILSSKKLLLSDSGFYLCAWKLGVNTEAFFGQGTRLTVV.

J is TRBJ2-3 and V is TRBV29-1; 11 bases align to TRBD2. Trimming removed 7 bases from V and 2 bases from J; junction bases left unmatched: 5. Looked up from germline, CDR1 is SQVTM and CDR2 is ANQGSEA. This CDR3 has 14 residues. The CDR3 DNA follows: TGCAGCGGCGGGACTAGCGGATACACAGATACGCAGTATTTT. Translation gives CSGGTSGYTDTQYF.

There are a few counts of this clonotype. This may be a read error: a much more frequent sequence differs by one nucleotide. V usage is TRBV9 and J usage is TRBJ1-1; no firm D call. The CDR3 contains 13 residues. CDR1 and CDR2 from the germline V gene are SGDLS and YYNGEE. CDR3 residues: CASSSLLNTGAFF. The CDR3 nucleotides read TGTGCCAGCAGCTCGTTACTGAACACTGGAGCTTTCTTT.

The CDR3 spells CSARHPQISTLHF. The CDR3 nucleotides read TGCAGTGCTAGACATCCCCAAATAAGCACCCTCCACTTT. The gene calls are TRBV20-1 and TRBJ1-6; D uncertain. Germline loops: CDR1 DFQATT, CDR2 SNEGSKA (reference sequence). CDR3 length: 13 residues. V was clipped by 2 bases and J by 14 bases, with 16 bases between them.

This chain joins TRBV7-9 and TRBJ1-2; D may be TRBD1 (6 bases). In germline, CDR1 is SEHNR, CDR2 FQNEAQ (reference sequence). The CDR3 runs to 16 residues. The V gene lost 0 bases and the J gene lost 2 bases, with 13 bases spanning the gap. The CDR3 DNA reads TGTGCCAGCAGCTTAGCACCACAGGGATCCAACTATGGCTACACCTTC. Translation: CASSLAPQGSNYGYTF.

The rearrangement uses TRBV7-9 and TRBJ1-2; perhaps TRBD1 as D (5 bases). CDR1 and CDR2 (germline): SEHNR, FQNEAQ (reference sequence). V lost 0 bases, J lost 7 bases, and 12 bases lay in between. The CDR3 is 14 residues long. CDR3 in DNA: TGTGCCAGCAGCTTAGCCAGGGCAACAAGTGGCTACACCTTC. Its protein is CASSLARATSGYTF.

This sequence joins TRBV15 and TRBJ2-3, with D possibly TRBD1 on 6 matching bases. The CDR3 sequence is 13 residues long. The V and J ends lost 4 bases and 4 bases respectively, with 9 bases between them. Germline V gene lookup returns CDR1 LNHNV and CDR2 YYDKDF (reference sequence). The CDR3 here is CATSNGGADTQYF. CDR3 coding DNA: TGTGCCACCAGCAATGGGGGCGCAGATACGCAGTATTTT.

The V call is TRBV15, the J call TRBJ2-7; D is uncertain. The germline CDR1 and CDR2 sequences are LNHNV and YYDKDF (reference sequence). The ends were cut back, 6 bases at V and 2 bases at J, with 5 bases in the middle. This CDR3 has 11 amino acids. CDR3 protein: CATSNPYEQYF. The CDR3 DNA follows: TGTGCCACCAGTAATCCCTACGAGCAGTACTTC.

V usage is TRBV2 and J usage is TRBJ1-5, with D possibly matching TRBD1 (6 bases). Germline V gene sequence: CDR1 SNHLY, CDR2 FYNNEI. The CDR3 runs to 15 residues. V was cut by 2 bases and J by 3 bases, with 11 bases left in between. The CDR3 region has the DNA TGTGCCAGCAGTGAACTGGACAGTCTCAATCAGCCCCAGCATTTT. As protein: CASSELDSLNQPQHF.

As concerns this clonotype: One end of the junction does not line up with germline, which may come from a read error. The chain is built from TRBV28 and TRBJ1-1; the D is unclear. Germline CDR1 MDHEN, CDR2 SYDVKM. The CDR3 spans 15 residues. Written as DNA, the CDR3 is TGTGCCAGCAGTTCTCCAGAGGGTGTGAACACTGAAGCTATCTTC. This gives the protein CASSSPEGVNTEAIF. Full variable domain (rest looked up from reference TRBV28 and TRBJ1-1): DVKVTQSSRYLVKRTGEKVFLECVQDMDHENMFWYRQDPGLGLRLIYFSYDVKMKEKGDIPEGYSVSREKKERFSLILESASTNQTSMYLCASSSPEGVNTEAIFGQGTRLTVV.

The rearrangement joins TRBV19 to TRBJ2-7; D is perhaps TRBD1 (5 bases). In germline, CDR1 is LNHDA, CDR2 SQIVND (reference sequence). V was pared by 6 bases and J by 2 bases, with 23 bases between. The CDR3 covers 17 residues. For the CDR3, the DNA is TGTGCCAGTAGCAAAATGGCCCCAGGGATTATAACCTACGAGCAGTACTTC. Translating it yields CASSKMAPGIITYEQYF.

V is TRBV20-1 and J is TRBJ2-3, with D perhaps matching TRBD1 (6 bases). Trimming removed 5 bases at V and 0 bases at J, with 30 bases between. Germline lookup yields CDR1 DFQATT and CDR2 SNEGSKA (reference sequence). The CDR3 totals 20 residues. This chain's CDR3 is CSAHDRQTQSYSTSTDTQYF. The CDR3 coding sequence is TGCAGTGCTCACGACAGGCAAACCCAATCATACTCAACTAGCACAGATACGCAGTATTTT.

The V call is TRBV7-2, the J call TRBJ2-7; 8 bases match TRBD1. Germline V gene sequence: CDR1 SGHTA, CDR2 FQGNSA. V trimming: 6 bases; J trimming: 7 bases; junction bases outside the gene matches: 14. CDR3 size: 15 residues. DNA of the CDR3: TGTGCCAGCAGTCGCCTCGGACAGGGCCTAAGAGAGCAGTACTTC. It is translated as CASSRLGQGLREQYF. The complete variable domain, with remaining parts taken from reference TRBV7-2 and TRBJ2-7, reads GAGVSQSPSNKVTEKGKDVELRCDPISGHTALYWYRQSLGQGLEFLIYFQGNSAPDKSGLPSDRFSAERTGGSVSTLTIQRTQQEDSAVYLCASSRLGQGLREQYFGPGTRLTVT.

In this sample, this clonotype turned up many times. The chain carries TRBV9 and TRBJ2-5; D gene uncertain. The germline V gene encodes CDR1 SGDLS and CDR2 YYNGEE. The CDR3 consists of 14 residues. V was pared by 1 base and J by 4 bases, with 11 bases between. The CDR3 protein is CASSVYGSGETQYF. In DNA, the CDR3 is TGTGCCAGCAGCGTATATGGGTCGGGAGAGACCCAGTACTTC.

The chain has TRBV2 and TRBJ2-2; possible D gene TRBD2, 5 bases. Germline lookup yields CDR1 SNHLY and CDR2 FYNNEI. The germline V and J ends were trimmed by 7 bases and 3 bases, with 12 bases remaining between them. CDR3 length equals 14 residues. The CDR3 DNA reads as TGTGCCAGCAAGGCCGGGAAGGACACCGGGGAGCTGTTTTTT. Translation gives CASKAGKDTGELFF. The full variable domain, with the rest looked up from reference TRBV2 and TRBJ2-2, is EPEVTQTPSHQVTQMGQEVILRCVPISNHLYFYWYRQILGQKVEFLVSFYNNEISEKSEIFDDQFSVERPDGSNFTLKIRSTKLEDSAMYFCASKAGKDTGELFFGEGSRLTVL.

The rearrangement uses TRBV11-2 and TRBJ2-2, with 9 bases lining up with TRBD1. The CDR3 has 17 amino acids. Germline V gene data show CDR1 as SGHAT and CDR2 as FQNNGV. The trim removed 7 bases at V and 4 bases at J, leaving 13 bases unmatched. The CDR3 loop is CASTQVRDRASTGELFF. The CDR3 DNA reads TGTGCCAGCACCCAAGTTCGGGACAGGGCGAGCACCGGGGAGCTGTTTTTT.

This clonotype has at least ten counts. CDR3 coding DNA: TGCAGCGTAGAGGGGGTTGGAGCTTTCTTT. It encodes CSVEGVGAFF. V usage is TRBV29-1 and J usage is TRBJ1-1, with a possible D match to TRBD1 (6 bases). The CDR3 is made up of 10 amino acids. Trimming shortened V by 6 bases and J by 10 bases, and 12 bases separated the two germline ends. CDR1 and CDR2 from the germline V gene are SQVTM and ANQGSEA.

CDR3 nucleotides: TGTGCCACCAGGCCGCTGGGGGAAAACAATGAGCAGTTCTTC. This translates into CATRPLGENNEQFF. V and J are TRBV15 and TRBJ2-1, with D perhaps matching TRBD1 or TRBD2 (5 bases each). CDR1 is LNHNV, CDR2 YYDKDF, per germline (reference sequence). This CDR3 spans 14 amino acids. V dropped 6 bases and J dropped 5 bases, with 14 bases sitting between them.

CDR3 bases: TGCAGTGCTAGGGACAGTCTTTCCGGCTACACCTTC. Residues: CSARDSLSGYTF. This chain joins TRBV20-1 and TRBJ1-2; TRBD1 is a possible D gene (6 bases). The length of the CDR3 is 12 residues. V was cut by 3 bases and J by 8 bases, with 13 bases left in between. CDR1 is DFQATT, CDR2 SNEGSKA, per germline (reference sequence).

In its sample, this clonotype ranks as medium-sized. This chain uses TRBV27 with TRBJ2-7, with 9 bases fitting TRBD1. The trim removed 8 bases at V and 4 bases at J, leaving 9 bases unmatched. This CDR3 has 14 residues. Germline V gene sequence: CDR1 MNHEY, CDR2 SMNVEV (reference sequence). Here the CDR3 DNA reads TGTGCCAGCGGTGGACAGGGGAGCGGTTACGAGCAGTACTTC. It yields the protein CASGGQGSGYEQYF.

The chain combines TRBV15 with TRBJ1-1, with 8 bases lining up with TRBD1. Germline V gene data show CDR1 as LNHNV and CDR2 as YYDKDF (reference sequence). CDR3 length equals 13 residues. The V and J ends lost 8 bases and 4 bases, in that order; junction bases with no gene match: 6. The CDR3 coding sequence is TGTGCCACCCGCACAGGGGGAGGCACTGAAGCTTTCTTT. Translation: CATRTGGGTEAFF.

This rearrangement joins TRBV9 to TRBJ2-3, with TRBD1 identical over 7 bases. The CDR3 totals 15 residues. V was pared by 0 bases and J by 9 bases, with 10 bases of the junction left unmatched. Germline V gene data show CDR1 as SGDLS and CDR2 as YYNGEE. CDR3 nucleotide sequence: TGTGCCAGCAGCGTAGAGGGACAGACCGGGTACACGCAGTATTTT. Protein: CASSVEGQTGYTQYF.

The count of this clonotype is one. The chain employs TRBV7-6 and TRBJ1-1; D may be TRBD1 (6 bases). Germline V gene data show CDR1 as SGHVS and CDR2 as FNYEAQ. V lost 0 bases to trimming and J lost 5 bases, with 13 bases between them. CDR3 length: 15 residues. This chain's CDR3 is CASSLAGGTETEAFF. The CDR3 coding sequence is TGTGCCAGCAGCTTAGCGGGGGGCACGGAGACTGAAGCTTTCTTT. Together with reference TRBV7-6 and TRBJ1-1, the CDR3 gives the full variable domain: GAGVSQSPRYKVTKRGQDVALRCDPISGHVSLYWYRQALGQGPEFLTYFNYEAQQDKSGLPNDRFSAERPEGSISTLTIQRTEQRDSAMYRCASSLAGGTETEAFFGQGTRLTVV.

This clonotype was detected once. The V and J genes are TRBV7-3 and TRBJ2-1; 9 bases align to TRBD2. This CDR3 spans 14 amino acids. J was trimmed by 9 bases and V by 2 bases; bases with no gene match: 5. Germline CDR1 is SGHTA and CDR2 is FQGTGA. CDR3 protein: CASSLLAGRSEQFF. The CDR3 DNA reads TGTGCCAGCAGCTTACTAGCGGGAAGAAGTGAGCAGTTCTTC.

This clonotype was found many times. The J gene is TRBJ1-2, the V gene TRBV5-6; perhaps TRBD1 as D (5 bases). Deletions cut 0 bases from V and 8 bases from J, with 17 bases between. The CDR3 sequence is 15 residues long. CDR1 is SGHDT, CDR2 YYEEEE, per germline. CDR3 sequence: CASSLDGGRAMGYTF. DNA of the CDR3: TGTGCCAGCAGCTTGGATGGGGGGAGGGCTATGGGCTACACCTTC.

The chain is built from TRBV29-1 and TRBJ1-5; D uncertain. CDR1 and CDR2 (germline): SQVTM, ANQGSEA. The CDR3 has 15 amino acids. V was trimmed by 4 bases and J by 0 bases, leaving 13 bases between them. CDR3 region: CSVASSLDSNQPQHF. CDR3 bases: TGCAGCGTTGCCAGTTCCCTCGATAGCAATCAGCCCCAGCATTTT.

The chain is built from TRBV20-1 and TRBJ2-1; TRBD2 agrees at 10 bases. Germline CDR1 is DFQATT and CDR2 is SNEGSKA (reference sequence). This CDR3 is built from 19 residues. V dropped 0 bases and J dropped 2; count of bases not matched to a gene: 13. CDR3 residues: CSARDPNYLAGVPYNEQFF. The CDR3, as DNA: TGCAGTGCTAGAGACCCGAATTACCTAGCGGGAGTCCCCTACAATGAGCAGTTCTTC.

This clonotype was seen many times. The genes are TRBV6-5 and TRBJ2-1, with 9 bases matching TRBD2. V dropped 7 bases and J dropped 5; count of bases not matched to a gene: 9. CDR3 length: 15 residues. In germline, CDR1 is MNHEY, CDR2 SVGAGI. The CDR3 loop reads CASTHSGSPHNEQFF. CDR3 coding DNA: TGTGCCAGCACTCATAGCGGGAGTCCCCACAATGAGCAGTTCTTC.